This T cell receptor beta chain was retrieved from a study of blood T cell repertoires in COVID-19. The V gene lost 5 bases and the J gene lost 0 bases, with 6 bases spanning the gap. The CDR3 is 12 amino acids. Germline V lookup: CDR1 SGHNT, CDR2 YYREEE (reference sequence). Some clones are missing from TCRdb's copy, which holds only in-frame ones; the method was immunoSEQ multiplex PCR. The data hold some 90,000 clones, with roughly 80% observed a single time. The clonotype comes from a woman aged 65 to 85 with acute or convalescent COVID-19. The chain joins TRBV5-4 to TRBJ2-7; no definite D call. Sequenced sample: peripheral blood. CDR3 sequence reads: CASRLSSYEQYF. DNA of the CDR3: TGTGCCAGCAGGCTGAGCTCCTACGAGCAGTACTTC. The whole variable domain, filled in from reference TRBV5-4 and TRBJ2-7, reads ETGVTQSPTHLIKTRGQQVTLRCSSQSGHNTVSWYQQALGQGPQFIFQYYREEENGRGNFPPRFSGLQFPNYSSELNVNALELDDSALYLCASRLSSYEQYFGPGTRLTVT.